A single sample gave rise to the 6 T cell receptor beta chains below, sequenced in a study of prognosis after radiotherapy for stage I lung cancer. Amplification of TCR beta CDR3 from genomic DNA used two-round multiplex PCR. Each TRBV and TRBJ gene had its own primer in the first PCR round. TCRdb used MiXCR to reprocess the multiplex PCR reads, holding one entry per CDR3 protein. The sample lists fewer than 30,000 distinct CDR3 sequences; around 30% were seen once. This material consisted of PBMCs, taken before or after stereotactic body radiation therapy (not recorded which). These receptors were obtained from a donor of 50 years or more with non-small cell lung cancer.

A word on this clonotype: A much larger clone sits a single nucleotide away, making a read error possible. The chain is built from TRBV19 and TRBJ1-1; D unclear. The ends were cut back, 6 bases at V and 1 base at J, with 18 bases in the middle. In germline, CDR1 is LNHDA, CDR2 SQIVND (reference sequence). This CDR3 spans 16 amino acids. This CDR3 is CASSLRMGGRNTEAFF. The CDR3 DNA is TGTGCCAGTAGCCTTAGGATGGGTGGAAGGAACACTGAAGCTTTCTTT. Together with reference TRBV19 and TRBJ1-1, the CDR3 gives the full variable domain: DGGITQSPKYLFRKEGQNVTLSCEQNLNHDAMYWYRQDPGQGLRLIYYSQIVNDFQKGDIAEGYSVSREKKESFPLTVTSAQKNPTAFYLCASSLRMGGRNTEAFFGQGTRLTVV.

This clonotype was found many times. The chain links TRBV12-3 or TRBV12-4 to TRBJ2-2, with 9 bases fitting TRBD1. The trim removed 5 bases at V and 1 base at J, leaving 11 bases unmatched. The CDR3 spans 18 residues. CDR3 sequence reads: CASSLRDRAPLNTGELFF. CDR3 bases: TGTGCCAGCAGTCTTCGGGACAGGGCCCCCTTGAACACCGGGGAGCTGTTTTTT.

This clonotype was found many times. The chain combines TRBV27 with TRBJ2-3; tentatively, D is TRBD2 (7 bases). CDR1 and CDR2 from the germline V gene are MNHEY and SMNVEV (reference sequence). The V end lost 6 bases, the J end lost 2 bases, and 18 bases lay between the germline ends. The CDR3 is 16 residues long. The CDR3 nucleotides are TGTGCCAGCAGACTCCAAGGGGGGGGGCTCACAGATACGCAGTATTTT. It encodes CASRLQGGGLTDTQYF.

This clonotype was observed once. CDR3 sequence (DNA): TGTGCCAGCAGCATACGGACAGGACAAGAGACCCAGTACTTC. Translation: CASSIRTGQETQYF. This rearrangement joins TRBV3-1 to TRBJ2-5, with 7 bases aligning to TRBD1. Losses at the gene ends were 5 bases for V and 2 bases for J; bases not matched to a gene: 5. The CDR3 is made up of 14 amino acids. CDR1 is LGHDT, CDR2 YNNKEL, per germline (reference sequence).

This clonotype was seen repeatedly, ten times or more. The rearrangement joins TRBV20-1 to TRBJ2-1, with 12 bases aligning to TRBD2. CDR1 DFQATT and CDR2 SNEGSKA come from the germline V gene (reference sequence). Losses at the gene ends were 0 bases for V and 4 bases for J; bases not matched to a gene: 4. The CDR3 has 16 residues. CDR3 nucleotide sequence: TGCAGTGCTAGAGACCCTAGCGGGAGGGCTTACAATGAGCAGTTCTTC. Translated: CSARDPSGRAYNEQFF.

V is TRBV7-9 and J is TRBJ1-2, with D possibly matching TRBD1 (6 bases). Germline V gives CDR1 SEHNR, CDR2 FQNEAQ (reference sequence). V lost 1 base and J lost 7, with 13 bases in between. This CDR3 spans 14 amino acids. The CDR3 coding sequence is TGTGCCAGCAGCTTAGGGTCAGGGGATCTTGGCTACACCTTC. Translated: CASSLGSGDLGYTF.